One sample yielded the 20 T cell receptor beta chains listed below, sequenced in a study of technical replicates of blood from a few donors. Clones were sequenced by immunoSEQ multiplex PCR, and TCRdb holds only the in-frame ones, with some missing. The table lists roughly 90,000 clones, 92% of them singletons. The specimen was T cells isolated from PBMCs. All receptors come from a human donor in good health.

The chain recombines TRBV18 with TRBJ2-1; D perhaps matches TRBD2 (6 bases). Deletions cut 3 bases from V and 10 bases from J, with 10 bases between. The CDR3 runs to 12 residues. CDR1 and CDR2 (germline): KGHSH, LQKENI. The CDR3 coding sequence is TGTGCCAGCTCACCCGGCGGGAACGAGCAGTTCTTC. It specifies CASSPGGNEQFF.

This chain connects TRBV9 to TRBJ2-5; TRBD2 agrees at 9 bases. Germline V gene data show CDR1 as SGDLS and CDR2 as YYNGEE. The CDR3 covers 19 residues. V dropped 0 bases and J dropped 1; count of bases not matched to a gene: 13. The CDR3 nucleotides are TGTGCCAGCAGCGTAGGAGTGTTAGCGGGAGCGGGAGGCCAAGAGACCCAGTACTTC. Its translation: CASSVGVLAGAGGQETQYF. The full variable domain, rest sourced from reference TRBV9 and TRBJ2-5, is DSGVTQTPKHLITATGQRVTLRCSPRSGDLSVYWYQQSLDQGLQFLIQYYNGEERAKGNILERFSAQQFPDLHSELNLSSLELGDSALYFCASSVGVLAGAGGQETQYFGPGTRLLVL.

The chain joins TRBV28 to TRBJ2-7; maybe TRBD1 (6 bases). CDR1 is MDHEN and CDR2 is SYDVKM in the germline V gene. This CDR3 has 15 amino acids. Trimming stripped 3 bases from V and 6 bases from J, with 18 bases between. The DNA of the CDR3 is TGTGCCAGCAGTTTTAGTGGACAGAGGCTTTCCGAGCAGTACTTC. It codes for CASSFSGQRLSEQYF.

The gene calls are TRBV27 and TRBJ1-2; 10 bases align to TRBD1. The CDR3 loop spans 16 amino acids. Per germline, CDR1 MNHEY and CDR2 SMNVEV (reference sequence). The V segment lost 3 bases and the J segment 7 bases; nucleotides outside the gene matches: 11. Written as DNA, the CDR3 is TGTGCCAGCAGTTTGGTGCCCGGGACAGGGGTAATTGGCTACACCTTC. Its translation is CASSLVPGTGVIGYTF.

The CDR3 sequence: CASTWGENSALHF. CDR3 in DNA: TGTGCCAGCACCTGGGGAGAGAATTCGGCCCTCCACTTT. V usage is TRBV6-1 and J usage is TRBJ1-6, with unresolved D. Germline loops: CDR1 MNHNS, CDR2 SASEGT. V was clipped by 7 bases and J by 14 bases, with 18 bases between them. The CDR3 is 13 residues long.

The rearrangement links TRBV19 to TRBJ2-2; the D gene is possibly TRBD1 (5 bases). V gave up 10 bases and J gave up 4 bases, with 10 bases separating them. Per the germline V gene, CDR1 is LNHDA and CDR2 is SQIVND (reference sequence). CDR3 size: 12 residues. This CDR3 is CATLGVTGELFF. CDR3 sequence (DNA): TGTGCCACCCTAGGGGTCACCGGGGAGCTGTTTTTT.

The chain combines TRBV27 with TRBJ1-1, with 9 positions matching TRBD1. The ends lost 5 bases at V and 1 base at J; junction bases unmatched: 5. Germline CDR1 is MNHEY and CDR2 is SMNVEV (reference sequence). The CDR3 runs to 15 residues. For the CDR3, the DNA is TGTGCCAGCAGTGCGCCGACAGGGGGGAACACTGAAGCTTTCTTT. Protein product: CASSAPTGGNTEAFF.

This clone was detected a few times. This chain links TRBV6-1 with TRBJ2-7; no reliable D call. V was cut by 1 base and J by 6 bases, with 10 bases left in between. Germline loops: CDR1 MNHNS, CDR2 SASEGT. CDR3 size: 13 residues. The CDR3 sequence: CASSEGDMGEQYF. In nucleotides, the CDR3 is TGTGCCAGCAGTGAAGGCGACATGGGCGAGCAGTACTTC.

V is TRBV10-1 and J is TRBJ2-3, with D maybe TRBD2 (6 bases). The V gene's germline CDR1 is WNHNN and CDR2 SYGVQD (reference sequence). V was clipped by 7 bases and J by 1 base, with 12 bases between them. CDR3 length equals 14 residues. As DNA, the CDR3 is TGCGCCAGCATGCCGTCGGGGGGCACAGATACGCAGTATTTT. Translation: CASMPSGGTDTQYF.

The chain carries TRBV27 and TRBJ2-7; TRBD1 aligns across 10 bases. The germline CDR1 and CDR2 sequences are MNHEY and SMNVEV (reference sequence). The CDR3 contains 15 residues. Trimming removed 6 bases from V and 5 bases from J; junction bases left unmatched: 10. The CDR3 reads CASSKIGTGEDEQYF. The CDR3, as DNA: TGTGCCAGCAGCAAGATTGGGACAGGGGAAGACGAGCAGTACTTC.

This sequence joins TRBV5-4 and TRBJ1-2; 12 positions match TRBD1. The CDR3 is made up of 17 amino acids. The V gene's germline CDR1 is SGHNT and CDR2 YYREEE (reference sequence). With 2 bases clipped from V and 4 bases from J, the junction kept 9 bases outside the gene matches. The CDR3 DNA reads as TGTGCCAGCAGCTTTGGGACAGGGGGCCCCCTCCTCTATGGCTACACCTTC. This gives the protein CASSFGTGGPLLYGYTF. Complete variable domain (other parts from reference TRBV5-4 and TRBJ1-2): ETGVTQSPTHLIKTRGQQVTLRCSSQSGHNTVSWYQQALGQGPQFIFQYYREEENGRGNFPPRFSGLQFPNYSSELNVNALELDDSALYLCASSFGTGGPLLYGYTFGSGTRLTVV.

The chain recombines TRBV7-2 with TRBJ2-2, with a tentative D call TRBD1 (5 bases). The CDR3 contains 16 residues. Trimming cost V 2 bases and J 5 bases, with 15 bases left between them. In germline, CDR1 is SGHTA, CDR2 FQGNSA. The CDR3 here is CASSLSAGFKTGELFF. The CDR3 region has the DNA TGTGCCAGCAGCTTATCTGCAGGGTTCAAGACCGGGGAGCTGTTTTTT.

The CDR3 is CASSESLSGTEAFF. In DNA, the CDR3 is TGCGCCAGCAGTGAGTCGCTCTCGGGCACTGAAGCTTTCTTT. The chain joins TRBV10-1 to TRBJ1-1; D is uncertain. V was cut by 0 bases and J by 4 bases, with 9 bases left in between. CDR3 length: 14 residues. Germline V lookup: CDR1 WNHNN, CDR2 SYGVQD (reference sequence).

This sequence joins TRBV5-5 and TRBJ2-2, with 8 bases matching TRBD1. CDR1 and CDR2 (germline): SGHKS, YYEKEE (reference sequence). The CDR3 loop spans 15 amino acids. V was clipped by 0 bases and J by 7 bases; unmatched bases: 5. CDR3 in amino acids: CASSLGQGKGGELFF. For the CDR3, the DNA is TGTGCCAGCAGCTTGGGACAGGGGAAAGGCGGGGAGCTGTTTTTT. Full variable domain (outside the CDR3, taken from reference TRBV5-5 and TRBJ2-2): DAGVTQSPTHLIKTRGQQVTLRCSPISGHKSVSWYQQVLGQGPQFIFQYYEKEERGRGNFPDRFSARQFPNYSSELNVNALLLGDSALYLCASSLGQGKGGELFFGEGSRLTVL.

The chain links TRBV5-5 to TRBJ1-5; D may be TRBD1 (5 bases). Germline CDR1 reads SGHKS; CDR2 reads YYEKEE (reference sequence). CDR3 length equals 16 residues. Trimming cost V 4 bases and J 5 bases, with 19 bases left between them. The CDR3 DNA sequence: TGTGCCAGCAGCCCCTTCGGGGGAGGGGCAGATCAGCCCCAGCATTTT. Its protein product is CASSPFGGGADQPQHF.

The chain combines TRBV27 with TRBJ1-2; D unclear. Trimming left V 1 base short and J 3 bases short, with 12 bases between. CDR3 size: 15 residues. From germline, CDR1 is MNHEY and CDR2 SMNVEV (reference sequence). DNA of the CDR3: TGTGCCAGCAGTTTATTTCGGGAAGGGCACTATGGCTACACCTTC. Translating gives CASSLFREGHYGYTF.

CDR3 protein: CASSLAGDRFLFNEQFF. In nucleotides, the CDR3 is TGTGCCAGCAGCTTAGCCGGAGACAGGTTCCTTTTCAATGAGCAGTTCTTC. The rearrangement links TRBV7-9 to TRBJ2-1, with a possible D match to TRBD1 (6 bases). V lost 0 bases to trimming and J lost 6 bases, with 18 bases between them. This CDR3 region has 17 residues. Per germline, CDR1 SEHNR and CDR2 FQNEAQ (reference sequence).

This clone was detected a few times. The J gene is TRBJ1-1, the V gene TRBV30; TRBD1 matches 7 bases. This CDR3 spans 12 amino acids. V dropped 3 bases and J dropped 5; count of bases not matched to a gene: 3. Germline V gene lookup returns CDR1 GTSNPN and CDR2 SVGIG (reference sequence). For the CDR3, the DNA is TGTGCCTGGAGCAGGGGGTGGACTGAAGCTTTCTTT. Translated: CAWSRGWTEAFF.

The rearrangement links TRBV19 to TRBJ2-6; tentatively, D is TRBD2 (6 bases). V gave up 11 bases and J gave up 0 bases, with 11 bases separating them. The CDR3 has 14 residues. Germline loops: CDR1 LNHDA, CDR2 SQIVND (reference sequence). The CDR3 DNA reads TGTGCCTCAGGGAGGCGCTCTGGGGCCAACGTCCTGACTTTC. Translated: CASGRRSGANVLTF.

This clone occurred a few times. This chain links TRBV2 with TRBJ1-4, with a possible D match to TRBD1 (6 bases). With 7 bases removed from V and 6 bases from J, the gap between germline ends came to 15 bases. Germline-derived CDR1 and CDR2 are SNHLY and FYNNEI. There are 14 residues in the CDR3. For the CDR3, the DNA is TGTGCCAGCAAACAACAGGGTTCCCATGAAAAACTGTTTTTT. Protein sequence: CASKQQGSHEKLFF.